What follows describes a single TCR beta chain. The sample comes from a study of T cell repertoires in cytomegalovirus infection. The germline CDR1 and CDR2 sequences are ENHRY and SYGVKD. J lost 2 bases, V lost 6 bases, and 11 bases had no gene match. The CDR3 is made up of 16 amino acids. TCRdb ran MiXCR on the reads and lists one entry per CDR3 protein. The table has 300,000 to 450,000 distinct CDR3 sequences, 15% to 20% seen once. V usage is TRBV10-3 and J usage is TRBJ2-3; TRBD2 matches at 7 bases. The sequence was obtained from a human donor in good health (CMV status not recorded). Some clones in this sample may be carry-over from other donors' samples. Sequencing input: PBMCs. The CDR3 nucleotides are TGTGCCATCAGCCGGTCCCTAGCGGACAACACAGATACGCAGTATTTT. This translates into CAISRSLADNTDTQYF.